These 24 T cell receptor beta chains share one sample of origin, sequenced in a study of T cells after yellow fever vaccination. From the 5' RACE reads, TCRdb called clonotypes with MiXCR, one entry per CDR3 protein. The sample has 500,000 to 650,000 distinct CDR3 sequences, roughly 12% seen once. Here the sequenced sample was PBMCs, taken on the day of the yellow fever booster vaccination. All receptors derive from a man aged 25 to 40 who received the YFV17D yellow fever vaccine.

This clonotype was detected only a few times. This chain links TRBV7-3 with TRBJ1-3; D is unresolved. Germline CDR1 and CDR2: SGHTA and FQGTGA. V was clipped by 1 base and J by 4 bases, with 11 bases between them. The CDR3 consists of 15 residues. This chain's CDR3 is CASSLIGRQGNTIYF. The CDR3, as DNA: TGTGCCAGCAGCTTAATAGGGAGACAAGGAAACACCATATATTTT.

This clonotype was detected ten times or more. The chain couples TRBV7-2 to TRBJ2-3, with 7 bases lining up with TRBD2. Germline-derived CDR1 and CDR2 are SGHTA and FQGNSA. J lost 6 bases, V lost 5 bases, and 14 bases had no gene match. The CDR3 sequence is 16 residues long. CDR3 sequence: CASSLQARSGMDTQYF. The CDR3 nucleotides read TGTGCCAGCAGCCTTCAAGCGCGAAGCGGGATGGATACGCAGTATTTT. Variable domain in full (rest from reference TRBV7-2 and TRBJ2-3): GAGVSQSPSNKVTEKGKDVELRCDPISGHTALYWYRQSLGQGLEFLIYFQGNSAPDKSGLPSDRFSAERTGGSVSTLTIQRTQQEDSAVYLCASSLQARSGMDTQYFGPGTRLTVL.

This clonotype was seen a handful of times. V and J are TRBV3-1 and TRBJ2-1, with D unresolved. Germline-derived CDR1 and CDR2 are LGHDT and YNNKEL (reference sequence). CDR3 length: 13 residues. Trimming removed 1 base at V and 7 bases at J, with 8 bases between. In DNA form, the CDR3 reads TGTGCCAGCAGCCAAGGGGCACAGAATGAGCAGTTCTTC. It specifies CASSQGAQNEQFF.

Only a few counts were recorded for this clonotype. The J gene is TRBJ2-7, the V gene TRBV14, with 7 bases lining up with TRBD1. The CDR3 has 14 amino acids. V was pared by 4 bases and J by 2 bases, with 5 bases of the junction left unmatched. Germline V lookup: CDR1 SGHDN, CDR2 FVKESK. As DNA, the CDR3 is TGTGCCAGCAGCCCCTGGACAGGAACCTACGAGCAGTACTTC. Protein: CASSPWTGTYEQYF. The whole variable domain, remainder taken from reference TRBV14 and TRBJ2-7, is EAGVTQFPSHSVIEKGQTVTLRCDPISGHDNLYWYRRVMGKEIKFLLHFVKESKQDESGMPNNRFLAERTGGTYSTLKVQPAELEDSGVYFCASSPWTGTYEQYFGPGTRLTVT.

A few counts support this clonotype. This rearrangement joins TRBV12-3 or TRBV12-4 to TRBJ2-7; tentative D call: TRBD1 (5 bases). V gave up 4 bases and J gave up 2 bases, with 18 bases separating them. CDR3 length equals 16 residues. CDR3 region: CASSWTPMDTTYEQYF. CDR3 nucleotide sequence: TGTGCCAGCAGTTGGACACCGATGGACACGACCTACGAGCAGTACTTC.

The chain has TRBV28 and TRBJ2-6; 8 nucleotides agree with TRBD1. Germline trimming cut 3 bases from V and 0 bases from J; bases unmatched to any gene: 4. Germline-derived CDR1 and CDR2 are MDHEN and SYDVKM. The CDR3 runs 17 residues. The CDR3 DNA is TGTGCCAGCAGTTTCGCGGGACAGGTCTCTGGGGCCAACGTCCTGACTTTC. Encoded protein: CASSFAGQVSGANVLTF.

The V gene is TRBV12-3 or TRBV12-4, the J gene TRBJ2-1, with TRBD2 matching 7 bases. The V and J ends lost 3 bases and 1 base, in that order; junction bases with no gene match: 9. CDR3 length: 17 residues. The CDR3 sequence: CASSFFSRECSYNEQFF. The CDR3 bases are TGTGCCAGCAGTTTTTTCTCGCGGGAGTGTTCCTACAATGAGCAGTTCTTC.

This clonotype was observed a few times. The chain joins TRBV6-5 to TRBJ2-7; D is perhaps TRBD1 or TRBD2 (5 bases each). The ends were cut back, 2 bases at V and 3 bases at J, with 11 bases in the middle. The CDR3 totals 14 residues. Looked up from germline, CDR1 is MNHEY and CDR2 is SVGAGI. DNA of the CDR3: TGTGCCAGCAGTTACCCGGGACGGAGCTACGAGCAGTACTTC. The encoded protein is CASSYPGRSYEQYF.

J is TRBJ2-1 and V is TRBV9; no firm D call. Trimming removed 0 bases at V and 0 bases at J, with 10 bases between. Germline V CDR1 and CDR2: SGDLS, YYNGEE. CDR3 size: 16 residues. CDR3 loop: CASSVGGSTSYNEQFF. The CDR3 DNA sequence: TGTGCCAGCAGCGTAGGAGGCTCCACCTCCTACAATGAGCAGTTCTTC.

The CDR3 region is CASSSGQGHRLETQYF. In nucleotides, the CDR3 is TGCGCCAGCAGCTCGGGACAGGGACACCGTCTGGAGACCCAGTACTTC. V is TRBV5-1 and J is TRBJ2-5; 9 bases line up with TRBD1. The germline CDR1 and CDR2 sequences are SGHRS and YFSETQ. This CDR3 comprises 16 residues. V was pared by 3 bases and J by 5 bases, with 11 bases of the junction left unmatched.

The table lists this clonotype with many counts. The chain carries TRBV6-5 and TRBJ2-2, with a weak D call TRBD2 (5 bases). Germline V lookup: CDR1 MNHEY, CDR2 SVGAGI. The CDR3 contains 16 residues. The V and J ends lost 2 bases and 5 bases respectively, with 15 bases between them. The CDR3 region is CASSYPAGVGTGELFF. CDR3 DNA sequence: TGTGCCAGCAGTTACCCCGCGGGTGTAGGTACCGGGGAGCTGTTTTTT.

This clonotype was detected a few times. The chain combines TRBV29-1 with TRBJ1-5; maybe TRBD1 (5 bases). This CDR3 has 12 amino acids. V lost 5 bases to trimming and J lost 4 bases, with 9 bases between them. CDR1 and CDR2 (germline): SQVTM, ANQGSEA. Here the CDR3 DNA reads TGCAGCGTTAGGACACCGAATCAGCCCCAGCATTTT. Its translation is CSVRTPNQPQHF.

This chain uses TRBV6-2 or TRBV6-3 with TRBJ1-5, with D hard to call. Germline V gene lookup returns CDR1 MNHEY and CDR2 SVGEGT. The V end was cut by 6 bases, the J end by 6 bases, with 12 bases between. This CDR3 contains 13 residues. CDR3 sequence (DNA): TGTGCCAGCAGAACGGACGCGGGTCAGCCCCAGCATTTT. This sequence encodes CASRTDAGQPQHF.

This clonotype was counted many times. The chain recombines TRBV7-2 with TRBJ1-5, with 10 nucleotides matching TRBD1. Trimming at V came to 7 bases and at J to 2 bases, leaving 5 bases not matched to a gene. The germline gives CDR1 SGHTA, CDR2 FQGNSA. The CDR3 is made up of 15 amino acids. The DNA for the CDR3 is TGTGCCAGCACCTCAGGGACAGGGGGCAATCAGCCCCAGCATTTT. This sequence encodes CASTSGTGGNQPQHF.

This clonotype has only a few counts. The rearrangement joins TRBV7-9 to TRBJ2-7; possibly TRBD2 for D (5 bases). There are 15 residues in the CDR3. Germline CDR1 reads SEHNR; CDR2 reads FQNEAQ (reference sequence). The germline V and J ends were trimmed by 6 bases and 2 bases, with 17 bases remaining between them. Written as DNA, the CDR3 is TGTGCCAGCAGTCAAAGCGGTCCTCTTCCCTACGAGCAGTACTTC. It specifies CASSQSGPLPYEQYF.

The rearrangement joins TRBV20-1 to TRBJ2-1; 10 bases are a match to TRBD2. The CDR3 loop spans 14 amino acids. V trimming: 1 base; J trimming: 10 bases; junction bases outside the gene matches: 7. Germline CDR1 reads DFQATT; CDR2 reads SNEGSKA (reference sequence). CDR3 sequence (DNA): TGCAGTGCTAGAGGGAGCGGGGGGGGCGGGGAGCAGTTCTTC. This encodes CSARGSGGGGEQFF.

Remarks on this clonotype: Germline is not matched at one junction end, which may reflect a read error. The chain uses TRBV2 and TRBJ2-3; D is possibly TRBD2 (6 bases). Germline V lookup: CDR1 SNHLY, CDR2 FYNNEI. The CDR3 contains 15 residues. Here the CDR3 reads CASSLLSGRTDTQCF. DNA of the CDR3: TGTGCCAGCAGCCTCCTTAGCGGTCGCACAGATACGCAGTGTTTT.

The rearrangement uses TRBV19 and TRBJ2-1; 8 bases map to TRBD2. Germline lookup yields CDR1 LNHDA and CDR2 SQIVND (reference sequence). Trimming at V came to 8 bases and at J to 4 bases, leaving 7 bases not matched to a gene. The CDR3 consists of 14 residues. The CDR3 DNA is TGTGCCAGTGGCGCGGGAGGTTCTTACAATGAGCAGTTCTTC. Translating it yields CASGAGGSYNEQFF.

The rearrangement uses TRBV5-5 and TRBJ2-1; TRBD1 matches at 10 bases. Per germline, CDR1 SGHKS and CDR2 YYEKEE (reference sequence). Trimming at V came to 4 bases and at J to 6 bases, leaving 10 bases not matched to a gene. This CDR3 is built from 16 residues. The CDR3 coding sequence is TGTGCCAGCAGCGTCACCGGACAGGGGGTCAGCAATGAGCAGTTCTTC. It encodes CASSVTGQGVSNEQFF. The whole variable domain, remainder taken from reference TRBV5-5 and TRBJ2-1, is DAGVTQSPTHLIKTRGQQVTLRCSPISGHKSVSWYQQVLGQGPQFIFQYYEKEERGRGNFPDRFSARQFPNYSSELNVNALLLGDSALYLCASSVTGQGVSNEQFFGPGTRLTVL.

This chain connects TRBV30 to TRBJ2-3; 10 positions match TRBD2. Germline V gene sequence: CDR1 GTSNPN, CDR2 SVGIG (reference sequence). The length of the CDR3 is 15 residues. V shed 2 bases, J shed 4 bases, and the junction held 6 bases outside the gene matches. The CDR3 region is CAWSKGLAGADTQYF. The DNA for the CDR3 is TGTGCCTGGAGTAAGGGGCTAGCGGGAGCAGATACGCAGTATTTT.

This clonotype has only a few counts. This sequence joins TRBV7-2 and TRBJ2-7; D is undetermined. Germline V CDR1 and CDR2: SGHTA, FQGNSA. The length of the CDR3 is 14 residues. The V end was cut by 1 base, the J end by 6 bases, with 13 bases between. In nucleotides, the CDR3 is TGTGCCAGCAGCTTAGGCGCGCTAACGGGCGAGCAGTACTTC. This codes for CASSLGALTGEQYF. The whole variable domain, remainder taken from reference TRBV7-2 and TRBJ2-7, is GAGVSQSPSNKVTEKGKDVELRCDPISGHTALYWYRQSLGQGLEFLIYFQGNSAPDKSGLPSDRFSAERTGGSVSTLTIQRTQQEDSAVYLCASSLGALTGEQYFGPGTRLTVT.

This clonotype was seen only a few times. The chain combines TRBV5-6 with TRBJ2-7, with 8 nucleotides matching TRBD2. CDR1 SGHDT and CDR2 YYEEEE come from the germline V gene. V shed 4 bases and J 7 bases; nucleotides not matched to a gene: 13. This CDR3 spans 15 amino acids. The CDR3 DNA is TGTGCCAGCAGCCCGTGGAGCGGGAGATGGTGGGAGCAGTACTTC. Its translation: CASSPWSGRWWEQYF.

There are a few counts of this clonotype. V and J are TRBV27 and TRBJ1-6, with D tentatively TRBD1 (5 bases). The CDR3 contains 15 residues. Deletions cut 0 bases from V and 8 bases from J, with 11 bases between. Germline lookup yields CDR1 MNHEY and CDR2 SMNVEV (reference sequence). The CDR3 DNA reads TGTGCCAGCAGTTTATCGTGGGGGTGGGATTCACCCCTCCACTTT. Amino acids: CASSLSWGWDSPLHF.

This clonotype was counted at least ten times. The chain recombines TRBV19 with TRBJ2-1, with a weak D call TRBD2 (6 bases). V shed 2 bases and J shed 6 bases, with 20 bases lying between them. The CDR3 is 17 residues long. Germline V lookup: CDR1 LNHDA, CDR2 SQIVND (reference sequence). CDR3 loop: CASSILHLAAIGNEQFF. The CDR3 region has the DNA TGTGCCAGTAGTATACTCCATTTAGCGGCCATCGGCAATGAGCAGTTCTTC.